This T cell receptor beta chain was documented in a study of control samples from healthy donors and cancer patients (dated by TCRdb to about 2020). Details on this clone: Its antigen is currently not known. No base quality values were provided; no much bigger clone lies one nucleotide off.

Receptors were amplified or captured by the immunoSEQ multiplex PCR assay. The immuneACCESS repertoire file appears here via TCRdb, limited to in-frame rearrangements. These files lack a portion of the clones; in checked studies, under half of the deficit traces to unresolved V genes, and the cause of the others is not known. The sample table shows under 200,000 clones, and around 90% are seen once. The top ten hold nearly 5% of the sample. Trimming removed 3 bases from V and 8 bases from J, leaving 14 bases between the germline ends. Including the terminal cysteine and phenylalanine, the CDR3 comprises 13 residues. CDR3 DNA is the only sequence kept; it has 39 bases, read in frame from the first base. According to the germline V gene (reference sequence), CDR1 reads DFQATT and CDR2 reads SNEGSKA.

The source is a woman aged 25 to 45 in good health. Rearrangement joined TRBV20-1 to TRBJ2-1; the best D guess is TRBD1, with 5 bases matching. Input material: blood. The DNA sequence is given as TGCAGTGCTAGTCTGGACACCATCCATGAGCAGTTCTTC. Translation gives CSASLDTIHEQFF.